The 9 T cell receptor beta chains below all came from one sample that was sequenced in a study of blood T cell repertoires in COVID-19. Here immunoSEQ multiplex PCR was the method, and the copy in TCRdb shows in-frame clones only, minus some. The table includes approximately 280,000 clones, about nine tenths detected once. The specimen was peripheral blood. The receptors here all came from a woman in her 30s with COVID-19, enrolled during active disease.

This clone was counted between two and nine times. The CDR3 region is CASRSRDRGIYEQYF. The CDR3 nucleotides read TGCGCCAGCAGAAGCCGGGACAGGGGGATCTACGAGCAGTACTTC. The chain recombines TRBV10-2 with TRBJ2-7, with 11 bases matching TRBD1. The CDR3 is made up of 15 amino acids. Per germline, CDR1 WSHSY and CDR2 SAAADI. V lost 6 bases and J lost 3; bases outside the gene matches: 7.

The chain joins TRBV30 to TRBJ2-1, with TRBD1 matching over 8 bases. The J segment lost 4 bases and the V segment lost 2 bases, leaving 4 bases of the junction unmatched. This CDR3 has 14 residues. Germline loops: CDR1 GTSNPN, CDR2 SVGIG (reference sequence). Here the CDR3 DNA reads TGTGCCTGGAGTAGAGGGACAGGTTACAATGAGCAGTTCTTC. Protein product: CAWSRGTGYNEQFF.

The chain couples TRBV3-1 (or the pseudogene TRBV3-2) to TRBJ2-3, with unresolved D. Trimming left V 3 bases short and J 3 bases short, with 10 bases between. The germline V gene has CDR1 LGHDT and CDR2 YNNKEL (reference sequence). The CDR3 has 14 amino acids. The CDR3 sequence is CASSHIERTDTQYF. The CDR3 DNA reads as TGTGCCAGCAGCCATATAGAACGTACAGATACGCAGTATTTT.

The chain joins TRBV6-1 to TRBJ2-3, with D perhaps matching TRBD1 (6 bases). The V gene lost 1 base and the J gene lost 2 bases, with 10 bases spanning the gap. This CDR3 spans 15 amino acids. Germline CDR1 MNHNS, CDR2 SASEGT. The CDR3 protein is CASSEDGQTTDTQYF. For the CDR3, the DNA is TGTGCCAGCAGTGAAGACGGACAGACCACAGATACGCAGTATTTT.

Here the CDR3 reads CASSLLGQVDEQFF. CDR3 nucleotide sequence: TGTGCCAGCAGTTTATTGGGACAGGTTGATGAGCAGTTCTTC. The rearrangement links TRBV27 to TRBJ2-1; 8 bases are shared with TRBD1. The J segment lost 8 bases and the V segment lost 1 base, leaving 4 bases of the junction unmatched. Germline assignment: CDR1 MNHEY and CDR2 SMNVEV (reference sequence). The CDR3 is 14 residues long.

This clone was detected once. The chain carries TRBV29-1 and TRBJ1-5, with D unresolved. V gave up 4 bases and J gave up 3 bases, with 10 bases separating them. Germline values: CDR1 SQVTM, CDR2 ANQGSEA. This CDR3 is 13 amino acids long. CDR3 DNA sequence: TGCAGCGTTGGCCAGGCACTCAATCAGCCCCAGCATTTT. Encoded protein: CSVGQALNQPQHF.

The V call is TRBV2, the J call TRBJ2-2; 7 bases fit TRBD2. The germline V gene has CDR1 SNHLY and CDR2 FYNNEI. CDR3 length: 15 residues. V lost 4 bases to trimming and J lost 0 bases; unmatched junction nucleotides: 2. CDR3 sequence: CASSVTSANTGELFF. The CDR3 DNA reads as TGTGCCAGCAGTGTAACTAGCGCGAACACCGGGGAGCTGTTTTTT.

The V and J genes are TRBV28 and TRBJ1-2; D not resolved. The ends were cut back, 2 bases at V and 4 bases at J, with 5 bases in the middle. Germline lookup yields CDR1 MDHEN and CDR2 SYDVKM. The CDR3 consists of 12 residues. CDR3 coding DNA: TGTGCCAGCAGTTTAGGTAGCTATGGCTACACCTTC. It translates to CASSLGSYGYTF.

The V and J genes are TRBV5-1 and TRBJ1-3; tentative D call: TRBD1 (6 bases). Trimming stripped 4 bases from V and 6 bases from J, with 11 bases between. The CDR3 loop spans 13 amino acids. Germline V gene lookup returns CDR1 SGHRS and CDR2 YFSETQ. The CDR3 region is CASSENRENTIYF. CDR3 nucleotides: TGCGCCAGCAGCGAGAACAGGGAAAACACCATATATTTT.